The 24 T cell receptor beta chains reported below all come from one sample, sequenced in a study of CD8 T cells in ankylosing spondylitis. TCRdb analysed the 5' RACE reads with MiXCR anew, one entry per CDR3 protein. This sample carries around 150,000 distinct CDR3 sequences, 6% to 8.5% of them seen once, and the ten largest clones take around an eighth. The sequenced material came from blood, either unsorted or a sorted T cell fraction (not recorded which). Receptors originate from a female donor with ankylosing spondylitis or in good health (not recorded which).

The sample holds a few counts of this clonotype. V and J are TRBV19 and TRBJ1-2; possibly TRBD1 for D (5 bases). The V end was cut by 4 bases, the J end by 6 bases, with 9 bases between. This CDR3 is built from 12 residues. In germline, CDR1 is LNHDA, CDR2 SQIVND (reference sequence). In nucleotides, the CDR3 is TGTGCCAGTAGTACCTGGACAAATGGCTACACCTTC. Translated, it gives CASSTWTNGYTF.

The V gene is TRBV7-2, the J gene TRBJ2-7, with TRBD2 matching 8 bases. The CDR3 spans 16 residues. V shed 1 base, J shed 2 bases, and the junction held 7 bases outside the gene matches. Germline CDR1 is SGHTA and CDR2 is FQGNSA. For the CDR3, the DNA is TGTGCCAGCAGCTTAGAATCCGGGGGGGTTCCCTACGAGCAGTACTTC. This gives the protein CASSLESGGVPYEQYF. The entire variable domain, with the rest obtained from reference TRBV7-2 and TRBJ2-7, is as follows: GAGVSQSPSNKVTEKGKDVELRCDPISGHTALYWYRQSLGQGLEFLIYFQGNSAPDKSGLPSDRFSAERTGGSVSTLTIQRTQQEDSAVYLCASSLESGGVPYEQYFGPGTRLTVT.

This clonotype was seen many times. The J gene is TRBJ2-1, the V gene TRBV28; weak D call: TRBD2 (6 bases). Trimming cost V 8 bases and J 2 bases, with 10 bases left between them. The CDR3 is 13 amino acids. Looked up from germline, CDR1 is MDHEN and CDR2 is SYDVKM. The CDR3 loop reads CASQRVTYNEQFF. Written as DNA, the CDR3 is TGTGCCAGCCAGCGGGTAACCTACAATGAGCAGTTCTTC.

This clonotype has at least ten counts. The V and J genes are TRBV5-1 and TRBJ2-3; D gene ambiguous. Germline V gives CDR1 SGHRS, CDR2 YFSETQ. V was cut by 0 bases and J by 1 base, with 6 bases left in between. The CDR3 contains 14 residues. In DNA, the CDR3 is TGCGCCAGCAGCTTGGCCTGGGGCACAGATACGCAGTATTTT. Its translation is CASSLAWGTDTQYF.

This clonotype showed up many times. This chain joins TRBV5-1 and TRBJ1-1; possibly TRBD1 for D (5 bases). Trimming pared 3 bases from V and 5 bases from J, leaving 14 bases between. CDR1 and CDR2 (germline): SGHRS, YFSETQ. CDR3 length: 14 residues. The CDR3 reads CASSSGPLRTEAFF. The CDR3 bases are TGCGCCAGCAGCTCGGGACCCCTGCGGACTGAAGCTTTCTTT.

This clonotype was recorded at least ten times. V and J are TRBV6-2 or TRBV6-3 and TRBJ2-7; D ambiguous. CDR1 and CDR2 (germline): MNHEY, SVGEGT. Trimming cost V 1 base and J 2 bases, with 12 bases left between them. This CDR3 has 15 residues. CDR3 amino acids: CASSYYAATAYEQYF. DNA for the CDR3: TGTGCCAGCAGTTACTACGCAGCCACAGCCTACGAGCAGTACTTC.

The V call is TRBV30, the J call TRBJ2-7, with D maybe TRBD2 (5 bases). The ends were cut back, 5 bases at V and 3 bases at J, with 17 bases in the middle. Germline V gene data show CDR1 as GTSNPN and CDR2 as SVGIG (reference sequence). The CDR3 has 14 amino acids. This chain's CDR3 is CAWGRLGSFYEQYF. DNA for the CDR3: TGTGCCTGGGGGAGACTGGGGAGTTTCTACGAGCAGTACTTC.

The chain couples TRBV19 to TRBJ1-2, with D possibly TRBD1 on 6 matching bases. Deletions cut 10 bases from V and 7 bases from J, with 13 bases between. The CDR3 length is 11 residues. From germline, CDR1 is LNHDA and CDR2 SQIVND (reference sequence). The CDR3 DNA reads as TGTGCCACCCGTACAGGGATTGGCTACACCTTC. Its translation is CATRTGIGYTF.

The chain carries TRBV6-5 and TRBJ1-2; TRBD1 aligns across 7 bases. J lost 5 bases, V lost 2 bases, and 11 bases had no gene match. CDR3 length: 16 residues. The germline gives CDR1 MNHEY, CDR2 SVGAGI. Here the CDR3 DNA reads TGTGCCAGCAGTTACACTCCCAGGGGGGAGCTGTATGGCTACACCTTC. Protein: CASSYTPRGELYGYTF.

The rearrangement links TRBV9 to TRBJ2-7; tentatively, D is TRBD1 (6 bases). Trimming removed 0 bases from V and 3 bases from J, with 13 bases in between. The V gene's germline CDR1 is SGDLS and CDR2 YYNGEE. CDR3 length equals 15 residues. The CDR3 sequence is CASSVGTGTFYEQYF. For the CDR3, the DNA is TGTGCCAGCAGCGTAGGTACAGGGACCTTCTACGAGCAGTACTTC. Drawing the rest from reference TRBV9 and TRBJ2-7, the complete variable domain is DSGVTQTPKHLITATGQRVTLRCSPRSGDLSVYWYQQSLDQGLQFLIQYYNGEERAKGNILERFSAQQFPDLHSELNLSSLELGDSALYFCASSVGTGTFYEQYFGPGTRLTVT.

This clonotype was found many times. The chain combines TRBV24-1 with TRBJ1-2, with TRBD1 identical over 9 bases. CDR3 length: 15 amino acids. The junction had 7 bases not matched to a gene; V was cut back by 4 bases and J by 5 bases. Germline lookup yields CDR1 KGHDR and CDR2 SFDVKD. The CDR3 region has the DNA TGTGCCACCAGTGACCCCGGGACAGGGACATATGGCTACACCTTC. This codes for CATSDPGTGTYGYTF.

This clonotype was counted between two and nine times. The V gene is TRBV6-2 or TRBV6-3, the J gene TRBJ1-6; D perhaps matches TRBD1 (6 bases). This CDR3 has 13 residues. The V gene's germline CDR1 is MNHEY and CDR2 SVGEGT. Trimming took 6 bases from V and 7 from J, leaving 10 bases between them. The CDR3 loop is CASRPTGNSPLHF. CDR3 nucleotide sequence: TGTGCCAGCAGACCTACAGGGAATTCACCCCTCCACTTT.

This clonotype was observed at least ten times. The chain has TRBV7-2 and TRBJ2-3; no definite D call. This CDR3 comprises 13 residues. Trimming stripped 5 bases from V and 6 bases from J, with 12 bases between. Germline assignment: CDR1 SGHTA and CDR2 FQGNSA. This chain's CDR3 is CASSARPGDTQYF. In DNA, the CDR3 is TGTGCCAGCAGCGCGAGGCCCGGGGATACGCAGTATTTT.

This clonotype was picked up a small number of times. The rearrangement uses TRBV11-2 and TRBJ2-1, with 7 bases aligning to TRBD1. Trimming removed 3 bases from V and 15 bases from J; junction bases left unmatched: 8. Germline-derived CDR1 and CDR2 are SGHAT and FQNNGV. This CDR3 has 12 residues. The CDR3 reads CASSLDRTPGFF. DNA of the CDR3: TGTGCCAGCAGCTTGGACAGGACCCCTGGGTTCTTC.

This clonotype was recorded many times. The rearrangement joins TRBV5-1 to TRBJ2-1, with a weak D call TRBD1 (6 bases). The V gene lost 7 bases and the J gene lost 6 bases, with 14 bases spanning the gap. Germline loops: CDR1 SGHRS, CDR2 YFSETQ. The CDR3 contains 13 residues. This CDR3 reads CASSKTGSNEQFF. The CDR3 DNA reads as TGCGCCAGCTCAAAAACAGGGAGCAATGAGCAGTTCTTC.

This clonotype was seen ten or more times. J is TRBJ1-1 and V is TRBV7-9, with 8 bases identical to TRBD1. Per the germline V gene, CDR1 is SEHNR and CDR2 is FQNEAQ (reference sequence). This CDR3 region has 15 residues. V shed 3 bases, J shed 5 bases, and the junction held 8 bases outside the gene matches. The DNA of the CDR3 is TGTGCCAGCAGCTTCCCGACAGGGGTAGGGACTGAAGCTTTCTTT. Amino acid sequence: CASSFPTGVGTEAFF.

This clonotype has at least ten counts. The V call is TRBV5-1, the J call TRBJ2-2; 9 positions match TRBD2. The CDR3 loop spans 17 amino acids. CDR1 and CDR2 from the germline V gene are SGHRS and YFSETQ. J gave up 5 bases and V 1 base, and 9 bases lay outside the gene matches. Here the CDR3 reads CASSLLIAGEDTGELFF. The CDR3 DNA reads TGCGCCAGCAGCTTGCTGATAGCGGGGGAGGATACCGGGGAGCTGTTTTTT.

This clonotype was recorded at least ten times. The chain recombines TRBV12-5 with TRBJ1-1; D call uncertain. CDR3 length: 13 residues. Between the trimmed V and J ends, which lost 1 base and 11 bases, there was a span of 14 bases. Germline V gene lookup returns CDR1 LGHNT and CDR2 FRNRAP. In DNA form, the CDR3 reads TGTGCTAGTGGTTTGGGGCAGCATACATCGGCTTTCTTT. This codes for CASGLGQHTSAFF.

With respect to this clonotype: With a much larger clone just one base away, this may be a read error. The CDR3 DNA is TGCGCCAGCAGCCAAGGGCGTCGGGGTGCCCTAAATGAGGCCCAGTACTTC. Its translation is CASSQGRRGALNEAQYF. V and J are TRBV4-1 and TRBJ2-5; tentative D call: TRBD2 (5 bases). The V end was cut by 1 base, the J end by 9 bases, with 24 bases between. CDR3 length: 17 residues. Germline values: CDR1 MGHRA, CDR2 YSYEKL.

This clonotype was observed many times. The chain recombines TRBV12-3 or TRBV12-4 with TRBJ2-5; 12 nucleotides match TRBD2. Losses at the gene ends were 5 bases for V and 4 bases for J; bases not matched to a gene: 8. The CDR3 extends over 16 amino acids. This CDR3 reads CASSPRTSGAIETQYF. Written as DNA, the CDR3 is TGTGCCAGCAGTCCTCGGACTAGCGGGGCAATAGAGACCCAGTACTTC.

This clonotype was seen repeatedly, ten times or more. The chain links TRBV29-1 to TRBJ1-1; 10 bases line up with TRBD1. With 0 bases clipped from V and 7 bases from J, the junction kept 2 bases outside the gene matches. Germline V gene data show CDR1 as SQVTM and CDR2 as ANQGSEA. CDR3 length: 13 amino acids. CDR3: CSVEETGGIEAFF. CDR3 in DNA: TGCAGCGTTGAAGAGACAGGGGGCATTGAAGCTTTCTTT.

This clonotype occurred many times. V gene TRBV12-3 or TRBV12-4 combines with J gene TRBJ2-2; D unclear. CDR3 size: 13 residues. Trimming took off 1 base at V and 7 bases at J, with 7 bases between the two ends. The CDR3 DNA is TGTGCCAGCAGTTTAGGGAACTACGGGGAGCTGTTTTTT. It is translated as CASSLGNYGELFF.

This clonotype showed up many times. The chain combines TRBV7-2 with TRBJ2-1; D is perhaps TRBD2 (5 bases). The CDR3 sequence is 16 residues long. With 2 bases removed from V and 0 bases from J, the gap between germline ends came to 11 bases. Germline values: CDR1 SGHTA, CDR2 FQGNSA. The CDR3 loop reads CASSLSIGISYNEQFF. As DNA, the CDR3 is TGTGCCAGCAGCTTATCAATCGGGATCTCCTACAATGAGCAGTTCTTC.

The sample holds many counts of this clonotype. This chain uses TRBV18 with TRBJ1-2; weak D call: TRBD1 (6 bases). The CDR3 is made up of 14 amino acids. The V and J ends lost 3 bases and 3 bases respectively, with 11 bases between them. Germline loops: CDR1 KGHSH, CDR2 LQKENI. The CDR3: CASSPQGSHYGYTF. Here the CDR3 DNA reads TGTGCCAGCTCACCGCAGGGGTCCCACTATGGCTACACCTTC.